This T cell receptor (beta chain) was identified during a study of human T cells and chemical hapten exposure. Study background: Yields of TCR per sample differed, chiefly owing to small differences in pooled library volume.

Separate cDNA molecules received unique molecular identifiers, which the library attached to them. TCRdb independently ran MiXCR on the RACE reads; one entry per CDR3 protein. In the table there are about 92,000 distinct CDR3 sequences, about a tenth of which are singletons. J gave up 3 bases and V 6 bases, and 4 bases lay outside the gene matches. The CDR3 totals 13 residues. Germline V gene data show CDR1 as MDHEN and CDR2 as SYDVKM. Specified time point: patch test 3, about 24 weeks after DPC sensitization. Treatment noted: therapeutic diphenylcyclopropenone sensitization with weekly scalp DPC. The V gene is TRBV28, the J gene TRBJ1-2, with TRBD1 matching over 7 bases. Specimen: whole blood, collected in connection with sensitization to the hapten diphenylcyclopropenone (DPC). This receptor was obtained from a woman younger than 45 with alopecia areata. Some clones in this sample may be carry-over from other donors' samples. This CDR3 reads CASRPGQHYGYTF. The CDR3 region has the DNA TGTGCCAGCAGACCGGGACAGCACTATGGCTACACCTTC.